Sequencing of this TCR beta chain was carried out in a study of blood T cell repertoires in COVID-19. The wider study: Samples came from the United States, Italy and Spain, spanning acute and convalescent COVID-19. PBMCs, B-cell-depleted T cells, or T cells provided the cDNA or gDNA that made up the material.

In the original analysis: How many nucleated cells were present was estimated from reference gene primer amplification. The data were produced by immunoSEQ multiplex PCR, yet TCRdb's version contains in-frame clones alone and is incomplete. For V, J and clone size, that table is used; D and trimming come from the DNA. Altogether 100,000 to 150,000 clones are present, around 83% being singletons, with the ten largest covering over 5%. The sample taken for sequencing was peripheral blood. The receptor's source is a man at least 80 years old with active or convalescent COVID-19.

CDR3 nucleotide sequence: TGTGCCAGCAGCTTGGACAGGGGAGCCTTCAATGGCTATGGCTACACCTTC. Protein sequence: CASSLDRGAFNGYGYTF. The V and J genes are TRBV7-2 and TRBJ1-2; 9 positions match TRBD1. V lost 3 bases and J lost 4; bases outside the gene matches: 12. Germline V gene sequence: CDR1 SGHTA, CDR2 FQGNSA. CDR3 length: 17 residues.